The 15 T cell receptor beta chains reported below all come from one sample, sequenced in a study of T cell responses to AZD1222 COVID-19 vaccine (dated by TCRdb to the early 2020s). The library was prepared using the immunoSEQ multiplex PCR assay. TCRdb carries this immuneACCESS record with in-frame sequences only. Its versions omit some clonotypes, under half of them owing to an unresolved V gene in the studies checked, with the rest unexplained. The sample records around 120,000 clones, approximately 93% of which are singletons. The ten largest clones take up about 3% of the sample. The sample's time point label is to be understood as: baseline before first vaccination. The material sequenced was peripheral blood, taken on day 0 of AZD1222 vaccination. The receptors originated from an adult in good health.

In this sample, this clone turned up a few times. The rearrangement links TRBV6-5 to TRBJ1-2, with D possibly TRBD1 on 6 matching bases. V was shortened by 6 bases and J by 4 bases, with 15 bases between the two germline ends. The CDR3 runs to 14 residues. Germline loops: CDR1 MNHEY, CDR2 SVGAGI. CDR3 in amino acids: CASRGQLGGYGYTF. In nucleotides, the CDR3 is TGTGCCAGCAGAGGACAGTTGGGTGGCTATGGCTACACCTTC.

The rearrangement uses TRBV5-6 and TRBJ1-2; 9 bases line up with TRBD1. In germline, CDR1 is SGHDT, CDR2 YYEEEE. V shed 5 bases and J 3 bases; nucleotides not matched to a gene: 5. This CDR3 contains 14 residues. CDR3: CASRFGTGYYGYTF. Written as DNA, the CDR3 is TGTGCCAGCAGATTCGGGACAGGGTACTATGGCTACACCTTC.

The chain links TRBV5-6 to TRBJ2-1, with D possibly TRBD2 on 7 matching bases. V was clipped by 2 bases and J by 2 bases, with 11 bases between them. The CDR3 runs to 15 residues. Germline CDR1 SGHDT, CDR2 YYEEEE. The CDR3 region is CASSFRGAAYNEQFF. CDR3 DNA: TGTGCCAGCAGCTTTCGGGGGGCCGCCTACAATGAGCAGTTCTTC. The full variable domain, completed using reference TRBV5-6 and TRBJ2-1, is DAGVTQSPTHLIKTRGQQVTLRCSPKSGHDTVSWYQQALGQGPQFIFQYYEEEERQRGNFPDRFSGHQFPNYSSELNVNALLLGDSALYLCASSFRGAAYNEQFFGPGTRLTVL.

Remarks on this clone: One end of the junction fails to match germline, which may point to a read error. The J gene is TRBJ2-3, the V gene TRBV11-2; TRBD2 matches at 7 bases. CDR3 length equals 12 residues. Per the germline V gene, CDR1 is SGHAT and CDR2 is FQNNGV. Written as DNA, the CDR3 is TGTGCCAGCAGCTTAGGCAGCGGGCGGGAGCAATTT. The encoded protein is CASSLGSGREQF.

The chain couples TRBV19 to TRBJ2-7; D may correspond to TRBD1 or TRBD2 (7 bases each). The CDR3 has 18 amino acids. Germline-derived CDR1 and CDR2 are LNHDA and SQIVND (reference sequence). V was cut by 3 bases and J by 4 bases, with 25 bases left in between. CDR3 DNA: TGTGCCAGTAGTATGGGCCACAGGGGAGCGGGACACAGTTACGAGCAGTACTTC. It translates to CASSMGHRGAGHSYEQYF.

V usage is TRBV6-5 and J usage is TRBJ1-1; tentative D call: TRBD1 (5 bases). Germline V gives CDR1 MNHEY, CDR2 SVGAGI. V was trimmed by 7 bases and J by 0 bases, leaving 9 bases between them. The length of the CDR3 is 13 residues. The CDR3 spells CASTGRLNTEAFF. The CDR3 coding sequence is TGTGCCAGCACGGGACGGTTGAACACTGAAGCTTTCTTT.

This clone occurred once. V is TRBV19 and J is TRBJ2-1, with D maybe TRBD2 (6 bases). Trimming removed 5 bases at V and 7 bases at J, with 21 bases between. Germline assignment: CDR1 LNHDA and CDR2 SQIVND (reference sequence). This CDR3 contains 16 residues. Written as DNA, the CDR3 is TGTGCCAGTAGTCTAACCGGGGGACGTCGCATTAATGAGCAGTTCTTC. Amino acids: CASSLTGGRRINEQFF.

This clone was recorded only once. The rearrangement uses TRBV21-1 and TRBJ2-2; TRBD2 was called by the table and not checked on the DNA. TRBV21-1 is a known pseudogene. The CDR3 runs to 16 residues. The CDR3 bases are TGTGCCAGCAGCAAATTGGGGGGGAGGTATTCCGGGGAGCTGTTTTTT. Translation gives CASSKLGGRYSGELFF.

The V gene is TRBV5-1, the J gene TRBJ1-1; D is uncertain. V lost 4 bases and J 0 bases, leaving 10 bases between the germline ends. CDR1 and CDR2 from the germline V gene are SGHRS and YFSETQ. The CDR3 length is 14 residues. The CDR3 DNA sequence: TGCGCCAGCAGCCCCGGGATCGTGAACACTGAAGCTTTCTTT. Translating it yields CASSPGIVNTEAFF.

The J gene is TRBJ1-1, the V gene TRBV7-9, with TRBD1 matching 9 bases. Germline assignment: CDR1 SEHNR and CDR2 FQNEAQ (reference sequence). J gave up 4 bases and V 1 base, and 4 bases lay outside the gene matches. This CDR3 has 15 amino acids. The CDR3 protein is CASSLGQGEVTEAFF. The CDR3 bases are TGTGCCAGCAGCTTAGGACAGGGGGAGGTCACTGAAGCTTTCTTT.

This clone has just one count. The chain carries TRBV27 and TRBJ1-1; D is unclear. Germline lookup yields CDR1 MNHEY and CDR2 SMNVEV (reference sequence). Trimming stripped 4 bases from V and 5 bases from J, with 5 bases between. The CDR3 covers 11 residues. The CDR3 here is CASSYGTEAFF. For the CDR3, the DNA is TGTGCCAGCAGTTACGGGACTGAAGCTTTCTTT.

This chain links TRBV19 with TRBJ2-3; D uncertain. The CDR3 is 13 amino acids. Germline CDR1 reads LNHDA; CDR2 reads SQIVND (reference sequence). Trimming stripped 7 bases from V and 3 bases from J, with 11 bases between. This chain's CDR3 is CASTSSGTDTQYF. CDR3 in DNA: TGTGCCAGTACCTCCTCGGGTACAGATACGCAGTATTTT.

The chain joins TRBV11-2 to TRBJ1-1; D is perhaps TRBD1 (6 bases). Germline CDR1 and CDR2: SGHAT and FQNNGV. The CDR3 extends over 16 amino acids. V lost 1 base and J lost 5, with 17 bases in between. The CDR3 DNA is TGTGCCAGCAGCTTAGGCTCCTGGGGGCGAAGAACTGAAGCTTTCTTT. This translates into CASSLGSWGRRTEAFF.

This clone has a single count. The chain uses TRBV6-4 and TRBJ2-1; maybe TRBD1 (6 bases). The CDR3 has 14 amino acids. With 6 bases removed from V and 8 bases from J, the gap between germline ends came to 17 bases. The germline V gene encodes CDR1 MRHNA and CDR2 SNTAGT. CDR3 protein: CASSEFFGGYEQFF. The DNA of the CDR3 is TGTGCCAGCAGCGAATTTTTTGGGGGCTATGAGCAGTTCTTC.

This clone appeared once. V gene TRBV12-3 or TRBV12-4 combines with J gene TRBJ2-1; D remains unclear. V was cut by 6 bases and J by 10 bases, with 13 bases left in between. The CDR3 is 12 amino acids. The CDR3 region is CASSNRYGEQFF. CDR3 bases: TGTGCCAGCAGCAATAGATACGGCGAGCAGTTCTTC.